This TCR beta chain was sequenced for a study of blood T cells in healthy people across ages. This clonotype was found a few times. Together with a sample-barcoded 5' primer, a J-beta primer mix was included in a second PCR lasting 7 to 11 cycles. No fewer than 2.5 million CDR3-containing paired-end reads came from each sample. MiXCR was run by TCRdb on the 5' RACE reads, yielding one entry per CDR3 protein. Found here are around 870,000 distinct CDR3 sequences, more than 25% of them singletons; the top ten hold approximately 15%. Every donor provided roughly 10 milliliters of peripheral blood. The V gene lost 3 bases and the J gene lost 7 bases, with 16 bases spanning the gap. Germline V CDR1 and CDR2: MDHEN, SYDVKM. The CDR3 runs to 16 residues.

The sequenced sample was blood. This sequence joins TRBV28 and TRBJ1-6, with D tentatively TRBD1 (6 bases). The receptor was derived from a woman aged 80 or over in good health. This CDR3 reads CASSLPRGALNSPLHF. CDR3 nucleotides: TGTGCCAGCAGTTTGCCCCGGGGGGCGTTAAATTCACCCCTCCACTTT.